This TCR beta chain derives from a study of T cell changes during pregnancy in multiple sclerosis. The assay was immunoSEQ multiplex PCR, and TCRdb's table has in-frame clones only and misses some. The sample lists tens of thousands of clones, 90% to 95% occurring once. The V gene lost 5 bases and the J gene lost 1 base, with 3 bases spanning the gap. The CDR3 has 12 amino acids. CDR1 and CDR2 from the germline V gene are SGHRS and YFSETQ. The genes are TRBV5-1 and TRBJ1-4; the D is unclear. Sequenced here: peripheral blood, sampled in the third trimester of pregnancy. The origin of this receptor is a female donor in good health, enrolled as a control in a pregnancy study. CDR3 loop: CASSQTNEKLFF. The CDR3 DNA sequence: TGCGCCAGCAGTCAAACTAATGAAAAACTGTTTTTT.